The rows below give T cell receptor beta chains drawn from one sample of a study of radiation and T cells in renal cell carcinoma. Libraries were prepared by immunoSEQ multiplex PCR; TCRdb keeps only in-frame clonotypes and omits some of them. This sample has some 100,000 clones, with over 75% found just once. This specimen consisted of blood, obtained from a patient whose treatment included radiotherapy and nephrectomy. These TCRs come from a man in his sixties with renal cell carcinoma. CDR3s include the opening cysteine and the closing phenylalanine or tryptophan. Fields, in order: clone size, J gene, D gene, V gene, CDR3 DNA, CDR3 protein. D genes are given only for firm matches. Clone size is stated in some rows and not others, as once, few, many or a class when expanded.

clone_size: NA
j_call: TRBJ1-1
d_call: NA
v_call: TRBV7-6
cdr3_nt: TGTGCCAGCAGCCGATCGGCAGACTGGCCTGAAGCTTTCTTT
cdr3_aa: CASSRSADWPEAFF

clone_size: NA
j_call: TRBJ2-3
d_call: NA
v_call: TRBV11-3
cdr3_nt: TGTGCCAGCAGCTTCAACACAGATACGCAGTATTTT
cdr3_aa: CASSFNTDTQYF

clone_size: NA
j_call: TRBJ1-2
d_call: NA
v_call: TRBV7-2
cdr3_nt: TGTGCCAGCAGCTTAAACAGCTATGGCTACACCTTC
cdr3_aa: CASSLNSYGYTF

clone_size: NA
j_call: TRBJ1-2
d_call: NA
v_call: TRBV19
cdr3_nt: TGTGCCAGTACCCCCCCTGCAGGGATCGATGGCTACACCTTC
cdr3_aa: CASTPPAGIDGYTF

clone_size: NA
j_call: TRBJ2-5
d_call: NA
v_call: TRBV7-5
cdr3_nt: TGTGTCAGAAGCTTAGAGGGCGGAAGACTAGCGGGAGGGCGGGAGACCCAGTACTTC
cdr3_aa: CVRSLEGGRLAGGRETQYF

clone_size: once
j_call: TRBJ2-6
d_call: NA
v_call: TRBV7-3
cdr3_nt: TGTGCCAGCAGCATAACAGGGACAGGGGCCAACGTCCTGACTTTC
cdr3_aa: CASSITGTGANVLTF

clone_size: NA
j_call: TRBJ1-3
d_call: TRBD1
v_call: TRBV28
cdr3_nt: TGTGCCAGCAGGGACACAGGGGGACCTGGAAACACCATATATTTT
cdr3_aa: CASRDTGGPGNTIYF

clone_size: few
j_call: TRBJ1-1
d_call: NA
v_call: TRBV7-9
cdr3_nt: TGTGCCAGCAGCTTAGTGGGGAATGAAGCTTTCTTT
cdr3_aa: CASSLVGNEAFF

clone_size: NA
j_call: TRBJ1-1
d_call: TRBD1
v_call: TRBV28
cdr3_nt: TGTGCCAGCAGTTTACTCTGGACAGGGGACACTGAAGCTTTCTTT
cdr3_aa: CASSLLWTGDTEAFF

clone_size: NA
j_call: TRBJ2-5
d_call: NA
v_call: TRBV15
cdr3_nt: TGTGCCACCAGCAGAGATCGCGTGCTCACAGAGACCCAGCACTTC
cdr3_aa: CATSRDRVLTETQHF

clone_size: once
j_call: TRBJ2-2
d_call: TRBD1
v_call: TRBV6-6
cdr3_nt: TGTGCCAGCAGACCGACAGGGCGCCGGAACACCGGGGAGCTGTTTTTT
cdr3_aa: CASRPTGRRNTGELFF

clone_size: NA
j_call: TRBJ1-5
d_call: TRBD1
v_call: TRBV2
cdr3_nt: TGTGCCAGCAGTGTGAGACAGGGCGGTCGGCAGCCCCAGCATTTT
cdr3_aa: CASSVRQGGRQPQHF

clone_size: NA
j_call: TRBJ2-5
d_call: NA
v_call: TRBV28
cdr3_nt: TGTGCCAGCAGGAGATCAGGGTCCTCCCCGCCCCAGTACTTC
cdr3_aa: CASRRSGSSPPQYF

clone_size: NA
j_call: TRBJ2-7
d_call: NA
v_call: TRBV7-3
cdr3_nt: TGTGCCAGCAGCTTATCTGGCGCGAGCTCCTACGAGCAGTACTTC
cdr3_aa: CASSLSGASSYEQYF

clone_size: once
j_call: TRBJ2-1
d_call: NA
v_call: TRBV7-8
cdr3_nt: TGTGCCAGCAGCTTAGATGGGTACCTCTCCTACAATGAGCAGTTCTTC
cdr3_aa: CASSLDGYLSYNEQFF

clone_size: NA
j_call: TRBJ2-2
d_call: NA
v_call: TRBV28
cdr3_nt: TGTGCCAGCAGTTTTAGCTTGACCGGGGAGCTGTTTTTT
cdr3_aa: CASSFSLTGELFF